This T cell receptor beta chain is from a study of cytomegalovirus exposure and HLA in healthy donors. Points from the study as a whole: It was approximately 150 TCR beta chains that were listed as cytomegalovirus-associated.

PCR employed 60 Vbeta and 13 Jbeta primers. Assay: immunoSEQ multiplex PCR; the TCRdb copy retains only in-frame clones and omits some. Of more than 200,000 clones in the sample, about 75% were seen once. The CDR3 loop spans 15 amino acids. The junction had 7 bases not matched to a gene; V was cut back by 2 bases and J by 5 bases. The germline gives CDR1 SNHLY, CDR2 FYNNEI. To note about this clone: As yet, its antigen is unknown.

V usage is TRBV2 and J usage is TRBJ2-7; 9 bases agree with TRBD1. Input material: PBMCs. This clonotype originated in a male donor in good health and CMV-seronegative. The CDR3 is CASSELGQGGHEQYF. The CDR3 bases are TGTGCCAGCAGTGAACTGGGACAGGGAGGCCACGAGCAGTACTTC.